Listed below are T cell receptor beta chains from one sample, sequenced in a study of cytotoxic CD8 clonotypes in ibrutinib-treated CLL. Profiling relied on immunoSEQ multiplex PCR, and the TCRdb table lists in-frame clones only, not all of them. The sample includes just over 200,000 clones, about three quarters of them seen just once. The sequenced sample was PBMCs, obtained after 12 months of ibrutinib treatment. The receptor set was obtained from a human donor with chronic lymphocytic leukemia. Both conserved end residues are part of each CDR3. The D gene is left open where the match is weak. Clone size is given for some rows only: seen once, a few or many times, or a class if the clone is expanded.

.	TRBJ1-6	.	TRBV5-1	CASKAGDSSYNSPLHF	TGCGCCAGCAAAGCGGGGGATAGCTCCTATAATTCACCCCTCCACTTT
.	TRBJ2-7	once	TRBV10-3	CAISDTDVYEQYF	TGTGCCATCAGTGATACAGATGTCTACGAGCAGTACTTC
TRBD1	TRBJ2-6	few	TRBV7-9	CASSKVQGAGANVLTF	TGTGCCAGCAGCAAGGTACAGGGGGCTGGGGCCAACGTCCTGACTTTC
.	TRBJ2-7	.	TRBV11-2	CASSRGSSYEQYF	TGTGCCAGCAGCCGGGGGAGCTCCTACGAGCAGTACTTC
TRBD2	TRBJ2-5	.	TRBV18	CASSFGLAGVETQYF	TGTGCCAGCTCATTCGGACTAGCGGGGGTGGAGACCCAGTACTTC
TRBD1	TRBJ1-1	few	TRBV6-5	CASSRRQGTHTEAFF	TGTGCCAGCAGTCGCAGACAGGGTACCCACACTGAAGCTTTCTTT
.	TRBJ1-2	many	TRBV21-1	CASSDLTGKGHGYTF	TGTGCCAGCAGCGACTTAACCGGGAAGGGCCATGGCTACACCTTC
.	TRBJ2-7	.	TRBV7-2	CASSAQQGGYEQYF	TGTGCCAGCAGCGCACAACAGGGTGGCTACGAGCAGTACTTC
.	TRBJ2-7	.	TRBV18	CASSRDPPGEQYF	TGTGCCAGCTCCCGCGACCCGCCGGGGGAGCAGTACTTC
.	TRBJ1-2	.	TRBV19	CASSIAGVYGYTF	TGTGCCAGTAGTATAGCGGGGGTCTATGGCTACACCTTC
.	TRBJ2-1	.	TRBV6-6	CASRPGGYNEQFF	TGTGCCAGCAGGCCAGGGGGGTACAATGAGCAGTTCTTC
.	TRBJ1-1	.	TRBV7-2	CASTPRVSNTEAFF	TGTGCCAGCACCCCCCGGGTTTCGAACACTGAAGCTTTCTTT
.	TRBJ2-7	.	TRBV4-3	CASSQDLHTSSVEQYF	TGCGCCAGCAGCCAAGATTTACATACGTCATCGGTTGAGCAGTACTTC
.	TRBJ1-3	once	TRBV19	CASSISGNTIYF	TGTGCCAGTAGTATCAGTGGAAACACCATATATTTT
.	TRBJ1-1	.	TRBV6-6	CASSYWVNTEAFF	TGTGCCAGCAGTTACTGGGTGAACACTGAAGCTTTCTTT
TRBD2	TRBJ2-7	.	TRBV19	CASSGVAGFYEQYF	TGTGCCAGTAGTGGAGTAGCGGGATTCTACGAGCAGTACTTC
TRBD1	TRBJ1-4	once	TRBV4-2	CASSHGDRYEEKLFF	TGTGCCAGCAGCCACGGGGACAGGTATGAAGAAAAACTGTTTTTT
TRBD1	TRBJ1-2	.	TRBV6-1	CASRPSGGRRERTF	TGTGCCAGCAGGCCCTCAGGGGGCAGGCGCGAGCGGACCTTC
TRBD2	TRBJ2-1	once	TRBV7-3	CASSSKSGSNEQFF	TGTGCCAGCAGCTCCAAAAGCGGGAGCAATGAGCAGTTCTTC
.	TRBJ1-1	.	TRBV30	CAWSVGNINTEAFF	TGTGCCTGGAGTGTTGGGAACATTAACACTGAAGCTTTCTTT
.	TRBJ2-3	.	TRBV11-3	CASSLADTQYF	TGTGCCAGCAGCTTAGCAGATACGCAGTATTTT
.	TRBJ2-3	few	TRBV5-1	CASSLAAPTDTQYF	TGCGCCAGCAGCTTGGCCGCCCCCACAGATACGCAGTATTTT
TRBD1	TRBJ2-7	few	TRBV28	CASTVGQGFYEQYF	TGTGCCAGCACAGTTGGACAGGGGTTTTACGAGCAGTACTTC
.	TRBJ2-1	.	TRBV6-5	CASRQQGNEQFF	TGTGCCAGCAGGCAGCAGGGCAATGAGCAGTTCTTC
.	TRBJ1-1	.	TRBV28	CASSLFTPRGTEAFF	TGTGCCAGCAGTTTATTCACCCCAAGAGGGACAGAAGCTTTCTTT
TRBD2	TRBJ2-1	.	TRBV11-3	CASTGGARNEQFF	TGTGCCAGCACCGGGGGGGCACGCAATGAGCAGTTCTTC
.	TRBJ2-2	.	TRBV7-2	CASMWGPGELFF	TGTGCCAGCATGTGGGGTCCCGGGGAGCTGTTTTTT
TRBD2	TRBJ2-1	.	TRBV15	CATSRDSAGSSYNEQFF	TGTGCCACCAGCAGAGATTCAGCGGGGAGCTCCTACAATGAGCAGTTCTTC
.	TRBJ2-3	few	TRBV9	CASSTGDGTQYF	TGTGCCAGCAGCACGGGGGACGGTACGCAGTATTTT
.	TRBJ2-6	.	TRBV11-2	CASSFNIQLTGANVLTF	TGTGCCAGCAGCTTTAATATCCAATTGACTGGGGCCAACGTCCTGACTTTC